The 20 T cell receptor beta chains reported below all come from one sample, sequenced in a study of blood T cells in healthy people across ages. The authors ran a second PCR of about 7 to 12 cycles using a sample-barcoded 5' primer and a J-beta primer mix. TCRdb fed the 5' RACE reads into MiXCR, producing one record per CDR3 protein. Among more than 500,000 distinct CDR3 sequences listed, about 29% were seen once. In addition, the sample was reused for a study of T cells of mothers and their children.

Sequencing was done on a sample of blood. The receptors were sampled from a boy aged 2-9 years in good health.

The table lists this clonotype with many counts. The chain links TRBV20-1 to TRBJ2-5; D not resolved. Trimming removed 4 bases at V and 3 bases at J, with 6 bases between. Germline values: CDR1 DFQATT, CDR2 SNEGSKA (reference sequence). There are 11 residues in the CDR3. DNA for the CDR3: TGCAGTGCTATGGCTAAAGAGACCCAGTACTTC. This codes for CSAMAKETQYF.

The J gene is TRBJ1-2, the V gene TRBV6-1, with TRBD1 matching 9 bases. Losses at the gene ends were 6 bases for V and 4 bases for J; bases not matched to a gene: 15. CDR1 and CDR2 from the germline V gene are MNHNS and SASEGT. The CDR3 consists of 17 residues. This chain's CDR3 is CASRKMTGGGFGYGYTF. The CDR3 DNA reads as TGTGCCAGCAGGAAAATGACAGGGGGTGGATTCGGCTATGGCTACACCTTC.

This chain links TRBV29-1 with TRBJ2-2; D is perhaps TRBD1 or TRBD2 (5 bases each). Trimming removed 1 base at V and 7 bases at J, with 7 bases between. Per germline, CDR1 SQVTM and CDR2 ANQGSEA. CDR3 size: 12 residues. CDR3 amino acids: CSVEGDGGELFF. Written as DNA, the CDR3 is TGCAGCGTTGAAGGGGACGGCGGGGAGCTGTTTTTT.

This chain links TRBV27 with TRBJ2-5; 8 bases are shared with TRBD1. V trimming: 3 bases; J trimming: 4 bases; junction bases outside the gene matches: 7. This CDR3 has 15 residues. Germline loops: CDR1 MNHEY, CDR2 SMNVEV (reference sequence). For the CDR3, the DNA is TGTGCCAGCAGTTTCAATGGCAGGGGGCGAGAGACCCAGTACTTC. This gives the protein CASSFNGRGRETQYF.

This chain links TRBV5-6 with TRBJ2-1; D might be TRBD2 (5 bases). The J call may be mistaken, given a closer DNA end match to TRBJ2-7. Germline CDR1 reads SGHDT; CDR2 reads YYEEEE. The CDR3 has 13 residues. CDR3 sequence: CASNLRTAAEQYF. The CDR3 bases are TGTGCCAGCAATCTCAGGACTGCTGCCGAGCAGTACTTC.

This rearrangement joins TRBV4-3 to TRBJ1-1; D gene unclear. The CDR3 is 14 amino acids. The ends were cut back, 0 bases at V and 1 base at J, with 6 bases in the middle. Germline V gene sequence: CDR1 LGHNA, CDR2 YSLEER. As DNA, the CDR3 is TGCGCCAGCAGCCAAGATGGGCAGAACACTGAAGCTTTCTTT. This encodes CASSQDGQNTEAFF.

This clonotype has more than one count but fewer than ten. This chain joins TRBV6-6 and TRBJ2-6; no definite D call. Germline V gene sequence: CDR1 MNHNY, CDR2 SVGAGI (reference sequence). V was cut by 7 bases and J by 1 base, with 14 bases left in between. The length of the CDR3 is 16 residues. The CDR3 loop reads CASTGPEVSGANVLTF. DNA of the CDR3: TGTGCCAGCACAGGACCCGAGGTGTCTGGGGCCAACGTCCTGACTTTC.

The chain is built from TRBV20-1 and TRBJ1-2, with D possibly matching TRBD1 (5 bases). There are 14 residues in the CDR3. Per the germline V gene, CDR1 is DFQATT and CDR2 is SNEGSKA (reference sequence). V lost 3 bases to trimming and J lost 2 bases, with 13 bases between them. CDR3 nucleotide sequence: TGCAGTGCTAGCGGATCCAGGGACAACTATGGCTACACCTTC. Translating it yields CSASGSRDNYGYTF.

A few counts support this clonotype. The J gene is TRBJ1-4, the V gene TRBV12-3 or TRBV12-4; no definite D call. Trimming pared 6 bases from V and 8 bases from J, leaving 10 bases between. CDR3 length: 12 residues. The DNA for the CDR3 is TGTGCCAGCAGCCCGGACGGGGAAAAACTGTTTTTT. Residues: CASSPDGEKLFF.

This chain connects TRBV7-9 to TRBJ1-1; TRBD1 is a possible D gene (5 bases). Trimming took 1 base from V and 0 from J, leaving 9 bases between them. Germline V gene sequence: CDR1 SEHNR, CDR2 FQNEAQ (reference sequence). The CDR3 contains 15 residues. This CDR3 is CASSLGQGVNTEAFF. In DNA, the CDR3 is TGTGCCAGCAGCTTAGGGCAGGGTGTGAACACTGAAGCTTTCTTT.

This clonotype came up once. This chain joins TRBV6-5 and TRBJ1-1; 9 nucleotides align to TRBD1. With V trimmed by 2 bases and J by 5 bases, 6 bases remained unmatched. The CDR3 consists of 15 residues. Germline assignment: CDR1 MNHEY and CDR2 SVGAGI. The CDR3 coding sequence is TGTGCCAGCAGTTACAGACAGGGGGTTCTGACTGAAGCTTTCTTT. It specifies CASSYRQGVLTEAFF.

This chain links TRBV7-2 with TRBJ2-3; weak D call: TRBD2 (6 bases). CDR3 size: 18 residues. V lost 2 bases and J 0 bases, leaving 18 bases between the germline ends. Looked up from germline, CDR1 is SGHTA and CDR2 is FQGNSA. This chain's CDR3 is CASSLRHARDPSTDTQYF. In DNA form, the CDR3 reads TGTGCCAGCAGCTTACGCCATGCGCGGGATCCTAGCACAGATACGCAGTATTTT.

This clonotype appeared a single time. The rearrangement uses TRBV7-9 and TRBJ2-5, with D possibly matching TRBD1 (5 bases). The end of the DNA aligns better with TRBJ2-7, so the J call may be wrong. The CDR3 is 12 amino acids. Per germline, CDR1 SEHNR and CDR2 FQNEAQ (reference sequence). The CDR3 region has the DNA TGTGCCAGCAGCCCAGGGAACAACGAGCAGTACTTC. Protein product: CASSPGNNEQYF.

About this clonotype: The final CDR3 position lacks the conserved phenylalanine or tryptophan, pointing to a likely read error. This chain joins TRBV29-1 and TRBJ1-4; the D gene is possibly TRBD1 (6 bases). Between the trimmed V and J ends, which lost 0 bases and 8 bases, there was a span of 16 bases. CDR1 and CDR2 from the germline V gene are SQVTM and ANQGSEA. This CDR3 has 15 amino acids. The CDR3 here is CSVEDLGAQGEKLFS. CDR3 DNA: TGCAGCGTTGAAGATCTGGGGGCGCAGGGAGAAAAACTGTTTTCT.

This clonotype came up a few times. J is TRBJ2-7 and V is TRBV4-3; 9 nucleotides agree with TRBD1. The CDR3 covers 16 residues. Germline V gives CDR1 LGHNA, CDR2 YSLEER. J was trimmed by 2 bases and V by 1 base; bases with no gene match: 6. The CDR3 coding sequence is TGCGCCAGCAGCCAAGGACCCCGGGACAGGGCCTACGAGCAGTACTTC. Its protein product is CASSQGPRDRAYEQYF.

This clonotype was picked up a small number of times. The rearrangement joins TRBV12-3 or TRBV12-4 to TRBJ2-7; TRBD2 might be the D (7 bases). The V gene lost 7 bases and the J gene lost 2 bases, with 18 bases spanning the gap. This CDR3 comprises 15 residues. CDR3: CASKTSGGITYEQYF. CDR3 DNA: TGTGCCAGCAAGACTTCGGGGGGCATCACCTACGAGCAGTACTTC.

There are a few counts of this clonotype. This chain connects TRBV3-1 to TRBJ1-3; D unclear. Germline V lookup: CDR1 LGHDT, CDR2 YNNKEL (reference sequence). V was clipped by 4 bases and J by 0 bases, with 16 bases between them. The CDR3 is 17 amino acids. CDR3 amino acids: CASSPSRRPTSGNTIYF. CDR3 sequence (DNA): TGTGCCAGCAGCCCCTCAAGACGGCCAACCTCTGGAAACACCATATATTTT. Full variable domain (remainder filled in from reference TRBV3-1 and TRBJ1-3): DTAVSQTPKYLVTQMGNDKSIKCEQNLGHDTMYWYKQDSKKFLKIMFSYNNKELIINETVPNRFSPKSPDKAHLNLHINSLELGDSAVYFCASSPSRRPTSGNTIYFGEGSWLTVV.

This chain uses TRBV30 with TRBJ2-1; TRBD2 matches at 10 bases. V was clipped by 0 bases and J by 6 bases; unmatched bases: 5. Germline V lookup: CDR1 GTSNPN, CDR2 SVGIG (reference sequence). CDR3 length: 15 amino acids. The chain's CDR3 is CAWSVPSGGGNEQFF. CDR3 DNA: TGTGCCTGGAGTGTACCAAGCGGGGGGGGCAATGAGCAGTTCTTC.

This clonotype was picked up a small number of times. The rearrangement joins TRBV7-9 to TRBJ2-5; TRBD1 aligns across 10 bases. The CDR3 is 16 residues long. V lost 5 bases to trimming and J lost 1 base; unmatched junction nucleotides: 7. Germline lookup yields CDR1 SEHNR and CDR2 FQNEAQ (reference sequence). CDR3 sequence reads: CASSDTGQGGQETQYF. Written as DNA, the CDR3 is TGTGCCAGCAGCGACACTGGACAGGGGGGCCAAGAGACCCAGTACTTC.

This clonotype appeared a few times. The V gene is TRBV18, the J gene TRBJ1-1, with a possible D match to TRBD1 (5 bases). CDR3 length: 14 residues. Trimming left V 6 bases short and J 1 base short, with 12 bases between. Germline V gives CDR1 KGHSH, CDR2 LQKENI. CDR3 nucleotide sequence: TGTGCCAGCTCGGCCAGAGGGGAGAACACTGAAGCTTTCTTT. Translated, it gives CASSARGENTEAFF. Full variable domain (rest looked up from reference TRBV18 and TRBJ1-1): NAGVMQNPRHLVRRRGQEARLRCSPMKGHSHVYWYRQLPEEGLKFMVYLQKENIIDESGMPKERFSAEFPKEGPSILRIQQVVRGDSAAYFCASSARGENTEAFFGQGTRLTVV.